What follows is one T cell receptor (beta chain) and its context. In the source study's methods: Quantification of nucleated cells was approximated via reference gene primer amplification. Produced via immunoSEQ multiplex PCR; TCRdb's table is partial and in-frame only. The DNA gave D and trimming, while V, J and clone size come from that table. The sample lists 180,000 or so clones, around 83% occurring once. This entry belongs to a study of blood T cell repertoires in COVID-19. Germline CDR1 and CDR2: SGHTA and FQGNSA. V was pared by 3 bases and J by 4 bases, with 13 bases between. This CDR3 has 15 residues.

The source of this sequence is a woman older than 75 with acute or convalescent COVID-19. The chain carries TRBV7-2 and TRBJ1-5; the D gene is possibly TRBD1 (5 bases). The sequenced material came from peripheral blood. The CDR3 sequence is CASSLGGVGNQPQHF. As DNA, the CDR3 is TGTGCCAGCAGCTTGGGGGGAGTGGGAAATCAGCCCCAGCATTTT.